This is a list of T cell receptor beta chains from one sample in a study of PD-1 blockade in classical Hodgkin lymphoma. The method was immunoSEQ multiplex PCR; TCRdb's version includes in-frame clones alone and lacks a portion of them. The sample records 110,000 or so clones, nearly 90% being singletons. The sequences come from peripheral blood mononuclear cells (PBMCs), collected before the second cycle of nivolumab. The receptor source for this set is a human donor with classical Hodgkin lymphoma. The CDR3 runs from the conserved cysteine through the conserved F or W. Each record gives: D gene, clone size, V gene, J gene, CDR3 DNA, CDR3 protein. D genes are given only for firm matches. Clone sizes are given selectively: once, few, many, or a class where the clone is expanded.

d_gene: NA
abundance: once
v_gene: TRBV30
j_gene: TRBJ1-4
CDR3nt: TGTGCCTGGAGTCGGCCCTCAGTCTTTGGTGAAAAACTGTTTTTT
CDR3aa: CAWSRPSVFGEKLFF

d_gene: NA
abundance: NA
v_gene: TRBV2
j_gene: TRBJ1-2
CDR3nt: TGTGCCACCGAGGGGGGTGTCGACTATGGCTACACCTTC
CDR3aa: CATEGGVDYGYTF

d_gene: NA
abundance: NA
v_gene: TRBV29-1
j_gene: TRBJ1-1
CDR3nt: TGCAGCGTTAAACCCCCGGGCGCTGAAGCTTTCTTT
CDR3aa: CSVKPPGAEAFF

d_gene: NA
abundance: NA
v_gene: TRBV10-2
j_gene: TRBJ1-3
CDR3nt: TGCGCCAGCAGCGAAGTCCCCTTGGCCTCTGGAAACACCATATATTTT
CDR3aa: CASSEVPLASGNTIYF

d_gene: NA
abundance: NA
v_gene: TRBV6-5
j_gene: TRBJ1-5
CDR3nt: TGTGCCAGCAGTTACAGTTCCCGAAGCAATCAGCCCCAGCATTTT
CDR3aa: CASSYSSRSNQPQHF

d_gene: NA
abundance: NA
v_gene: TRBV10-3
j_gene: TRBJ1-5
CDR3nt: TGTGCCATCAGTGAGAGGATAGATCAGCCCCAGCATTTT
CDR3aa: CAISERIDQPQHF

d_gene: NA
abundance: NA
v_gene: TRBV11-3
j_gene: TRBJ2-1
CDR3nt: TGTGCCAGCAGCTTATCAGCAACTAACAATGAGCAGTTCTTC
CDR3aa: CASSLSATNNEQFF

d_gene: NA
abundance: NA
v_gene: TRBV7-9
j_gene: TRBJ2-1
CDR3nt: TGTGCCAGCAGCTTGCTAATAGACAATGAGCAGTTCTTC
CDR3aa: CASSLLIDNEQFF

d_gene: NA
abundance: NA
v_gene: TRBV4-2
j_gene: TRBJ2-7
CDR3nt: TGTGCCAGCAGCCAAGAGCCCAGCCTTTCGTACGAGCAGTACTTC
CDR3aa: CASSQEPSLSYEQYF

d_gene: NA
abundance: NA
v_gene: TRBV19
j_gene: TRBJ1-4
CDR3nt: TGTGCCAGTCGCTTGCTCAGGCTTGCAACTAATGAAAAACTGTTTTTT
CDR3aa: CASRLLRLATNEKLFF

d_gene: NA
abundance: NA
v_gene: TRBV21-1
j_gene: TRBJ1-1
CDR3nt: TGTGCCAGCTTTCCCAACCAGAAGGACAGGGGTGAAGCTTTCTTT
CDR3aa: CASFPNQKDRGEAFF

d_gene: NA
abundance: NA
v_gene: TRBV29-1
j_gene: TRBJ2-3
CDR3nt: TGCAGCGTCAAGGGACACCTCACAGATACGCAGTATTTT
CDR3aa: CSVKGHLTDTQYF

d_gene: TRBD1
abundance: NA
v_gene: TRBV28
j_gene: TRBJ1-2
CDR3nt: TGTGCCAGCAGTCCGGACAGGTTGCGCGGCTACACCTTC
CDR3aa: CASSPDRLRGYTF

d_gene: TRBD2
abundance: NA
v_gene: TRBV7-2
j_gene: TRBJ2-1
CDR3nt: TGTGCCAGCAGCGGGGGGACTAGCGGGAAGAGGAATGAGCAGTTCTTC
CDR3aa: CASSGGTSGKRNEQFF

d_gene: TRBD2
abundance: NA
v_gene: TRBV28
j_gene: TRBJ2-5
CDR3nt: TGTGCCAGCAGTTCCCTTGGGGCTAGCGGGAGGGAGACCCAGTACTTC
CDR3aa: CASSSLGASGRETQYF